The 30 T cell receptor beta chains given below trace back to one sample, sequenced in a study of shared clonotypes between healthy human individuals (TCRdb year 2020). Library preparation employed the immunoSEQ multiplex PCR assay. The immuneACCESS repertoire file appears here via TCRdb, limited to in-frame rearrangements. These files lack a portion of the clones; in checked studies, under half of the deficit traces to unresolved V genes, and the cause of the others is not known. This sample is represented by 950,000 to 1,100,000 clones; more than 60% of them were singletons. Together, the top ten hold approximately 1.5% of the sample. Sequencing input: memory CD4+ T cells sorted from blood. This specimen's cell subset or site label, per the study, means: CD45RA-negative fraction. These receptor sequences come from a man aged 18 to 29 in good health.

This chain connects TRBV7-8 to TRBJ2-7; TRBD1 aligns across 9 bases. J lost 4 bases, V lost 5 bases, and 9 bases had no gene match. CDR1 and CDR2 from the germline V gene are SGHVS and FQNEAQ. This CDR3 contains 15 residues. CDR3 nucleotide sequence: TGTGCCAGCAGCCCGAACCGGGACAGGGTGTACGAGCAGTACTTC. It translates to CASSPNRDRVYEQYF.

As regards this clone: A read error is the likely source, as a far larger clone sits one nucleotide away. This chain uses TRBV2 with TRBJ1-2; D remains unclear. V was cut by 4 bases and J by 8 bases, with 11 bases left in between. CDR1 SNHLY and CDR2 FYNNEI come from the germline V gene. This CDR3 comprises 12 residues. The DNA of the CDR3 is TGTGCCAGCAGTGGAACAGAGGGCGGCTACACCTTC. The encoded protein is CASSGTEGGYTF.

The chain couples TRBV27 to TRBJ2-2, with 8 positions matching TRBD1. The CDR3 has 14 amino acids. The germline gives CDR1 MNHEY, CDR2 SMNVEV (reference sequence). The trim removed 7 bases at V and 5 bases at J, leaving 6 bases unmatched. The chain's CDR3 is CASTFGQGTGELFF. DNA for the CDR3: TGTGCCAGCACCTTCGGACAGGGTACCGGGGAGCTGTTTTTT.

The rearrangement links TRBV7-9 to TRBJ2-3; D not certain. Germline CDR1 reads SEHNR; CDR2 reads FQNEAQ (reference sequence). V dropped 9 bases and J dropped 4 bases, with 14 bases sitting between them. The CDR3 runs 13 residues. The CDR3 here is CASAIGAADTQYF. The CDR3, as DNA: TGTGCCAGTGCCATCGGTGCTGCAGATACGCAGTATTTT.

This clone came up a few times. The rearrangement joins TRBV4-1 to TRBJ1-2; 8 nucleotides line up with TRBD1. The V gene's germline CDR1 is MGHRA and CDR2 YSYEKL. The CDR3 has 14 residues. The junction had 4 bases not matched to a gene; V was cut back by 2 bases and J by 5 bases. CDR3 DNA sequence: TGCGCCAGCAGCCAAAAGGACAGGGCTTATGGCTACACCTTC. The encoded protein is CASSQKDRAYGYTF.

The chain has TRBV7-2 and TRBJ1-2; tentatively, D is TRBD1 (5 bases). V was pared by 1 base and J by 8 bases, with 11 bases between. The CDR3 extends over 13 amino acids. In germline, CDR1 is SGHTA, CDR2 FQGNSA. CDR3 sequence: CASSLGGLRGYTF. The CDR3 DNA reads TGTGCCAGCAGCTTAGGGGGACTCAGGGGCTACACCTTC.

The rearrangement uses TRBV30 and TRBJ2-5; D is tentatively TRBD1 or TRBD2 (6 bases each). CDR3 length equals 13 residues. The V and J ends lost 8 bases and 3 bases respectively, with 16 bases between them. The V gene's germline CDR1 is GTSNPN and CDR2 SVGIG (reference sequence). The CDR3 reads CAALRDMKETQYF. The DNA of the CDR3 is TGTGCCGCATTGCGGGACATGAAAGAGACCCAGTACTTC.

The chain combines TRBV6-1 with TRBJ2-3, with D possibly being TRBD2 (5 bases). Trimming removed 6 bases at V and 5 bases at J, with 12 bases between. The germline V gene encodes CDR1 MNHNS and CDR2 SASEGT. There are 13 residues in the CDR3. CDR3 DNA: TGTGCCAGCAGGGACTCCCCTAAAGATACGCAGTATTTT. Its protein is CASRDSPKDTQYF.

This clone was counted between two and nine times. The chain uses TRBV29-1 and TRBJ1-1, with TRBD1 matching over 8 bases. After removal of 6 bases from V and 5 bases from J, the junction contained 14 bases not matched to a gene. This CDR3 has 15 residues. Germline CDR1 SQVTM, CDR2 ANQGSEA. The CDR3 region is CSVESSTGGGTEAFF. In nucleotides, the CDR3 is TGCAGCGTCGAATCCTCTACAGGGGGAGGAACTGAAGCTTTCTTT.

The J gene is TRBJ1-1, the V gene TRBV7-2; D uncertain. The CDR3 covers 15 residues. The ends were cut back, 5 bases at V and 1 base at J, with 14 bases in the middle. Germline CDR1 is SGHTA and CDR2 is FQGNSA. The CDR3 region has the DNA TGTGCCAGCAGCACTCAAAGGTCCTCGAACACTGAAGCTTTCTTT. Amino acids: CASSTQRSSNTEAFF.

Remarks on this clone: Additional DNA sequences in this sample encode the identical CDR3. The chain uses TRBV6-6 and TRBJ2-7; D is unclear. The ends were cut back, 5 bases at V and 2 bases at J, with 4 bases in the middle. The CDR3 consists of 11 residues. CDR1 is MNHNY and CDR2 is SVGAGI in the germline V gene (reference sequence). CDR3 residues: CASSQTYEQYF. Written as DNA, the CDR3 is TGTGCCAGCAGTCAGACCTACGAGCAGTACTTC.

This clone was recorded only once. The sample has other DNA sequences that encode this CDR3 too. The V and J genes are TRBV9 and TRBJ2-7; the match to TRBD2 covers 8 bases. Trimming removed 2 bases from V and 6 bases from J; junction bases left unmatched: 4. This CDR3 contains 13 residues. CDR1 is SGDLS, CDR2 YYNGEE, per germline. CDR3 DNA: TGTGCCAGCAGCGTCGGCGGGGGGACCGAGCAGTACTTC. Its protein product is CASSVGGGTEQYF.

This chain connects TRBV19 to TRBJ2-1, with 11 positions matching TRBD2. CDR1 and CDR2 (germline): LNHDA, SQIVND (reference sequence). The J segment lost 5 bases and the V segment lost 4 bases, leaving 1 base of the junction unmatched. The CDR3 totals 14 residues. For the CDR3, the DNA is TGTGCCAGTAGTAGGGGACTAGCGGACAATGAGCAGTTCTTC. Protein sequence: CASSRGLADNEQFF.

The chain joins TRBV10-1 to TRBJ2-3, with 8 bases matching TRBD2. Germline V gene lookup returns CDR1 WNHNN and CDR2 SYGVQD (reference sequence). This CDR3 is built from 15 residues. Trimming took 3 bases from V and 2 from J; bases not matched to a gene: 4. DNA for the CDR3: TGCGCCAGCAGTGATAGCGGGGTACCCACAGATACGCAGTATTTT. Translating gives CASSDSGVPTDTQYF.

The chain uses TRBV5-6 and TRBJ2-4; TRBD2 might be the D (6 bases). The germline V and J ends were trimmed by 4 bases and 8 bases, with 13 bases remaining between them. This CDR3 region has 13 residues. Germline V gives CDR1 SGHDT, CDR2 YYEEEE. The CDR3 sequence is CASSRVVADIQYF. CDR3 DNA sequence: TGTGCCAGCAGCCGGGTGGTAGCGGACATTCAGTACTTC. Full variable domain (missing parts from reference TRBV5-6 and TRBJ2-4): DAGVTQSPTHLIKTRGQQVTLRCSPKSGHDTVSWYQQALGQGPQFIFQYYEEEERQRGNFPDRFSGHQFPNYSSELNVNALLLGDSALYLCASSRVVADIQYFGAGTRLSVL.

This chain links TRBV29-1 with TRBJ2-7; TRBD2 agrees at 11 bases. V gave up 4 bases and J gave up 5 bases; unmatched junction bases: 1. The CDR3 is made up of 12 amino acids. CDR1 is SQVTM and CDR2 is ANQGSEA in the germline V gene. CDR3 coding DNA: TGCAGCGTTGTACTAGCGGGAGACGAGCAGTACTTC. It translates to CSVVLAGDEQYF.

The chain joins TRBV19 to TRBJ1-2, with 9 bases identical to TRBD1. CDR1 and CDR2 (germline): LNHDA, SQIVND (reference sequence). Trimming took 1 base from V and 8 from J; bases not matched to a gene: 8. The CDR3 runs 15 residues. The CDR3 DNA reads TGTGCCAGTAGTATAGCCCCGGGACAGGGCGACGGCTACACCTTC. Translating gives CASSIAPGQGDGYTF.

The chain joins TRBV9 to TRBJ2-6, with a possible D match to TRBD1 (7 bases). The CDR3 totals 16 residues. Germline V gene sequence: CDR1 SGDLS, CDR2 YYNGEE. Between the trimmed V and J ends, which lost 3 bases and 9 bases, there was a span of 19 bases. CDR3 bases: TGTGCCAGCAGCGCCCGCGGGACAGAGAAGGTCAACGTCCTGACTTTC. It codes for CASSARGTEKVNVLTF. The full variable domain, in which reference TRBV9 and TRBJ2-6 provide the parts outside the CDR3, is DSGVTQTPKHLITATGQRVTLRCSPRSGDLSVYWYQQSLDQGLQFLIQYYNGEERAKGNILERFSAQQFPDLHSELNLSSLELGDSALYFCASSARGTEKVNVLTFGAGSRLTVL.

The chain is built from TRBV29-1 and TRBJ1-1; D call uncertain. CDR1 is SQVTM, CDR2 ANQGSEA, per germline. The CDR3 extends over 12 amino acids. V lost 2 bases and J lost 5, with 9 bases in between. The CDR3 DNA follows: TGCAGCGTTGAATGGGGAGGTACTGAAGCTTTCTTT. Residues: CSVEWGGTEAFF.

The chain carries TRBV30 and TRBJ2-1; 8 bases are shared with TRBD2. This CDR3 has 15 amino acids. Germline loops: CDR1 GTSNPN, CDR2 SVGIG (reference sequence). The V and J ends lost 1 base and 9 bases, in that order; junction bases with no gene match: 11. The CDR3 reads CAWSALAGKGGEQFF. In nucleotides, the CDR3 is TGTGCCTGGAGTGCCTTAGCGGGGAAGGGTGGTGAGCAGTTCTTC.

This clone was counted between two and nine times. A single base separates this from a much larger clone, so it may be a read error. The chain joins TRBV11-3 to TRBJ2-2; no definite D call. Trimming shortened V by 5 bases and J by 3 bases, and 4 bases separated the two germline ends. Germline V gene data show CDR1 as SGHNT and CDR2 as YENEEA. This CDR3 has 12 amino acids. The CDR3 sequence is CASSTDTGELFF. DNA of the CDR3: TGTGCCAGCAGCACCGACACCGGGGAGCTGTTTTTT.

Comment on this clone: Other DNA sequences in this specimen translate into the identical CDR3. The chain recombines TRBV5-1 with TRBJ2-2; no clear D gene. Germline loops: CDR1 SGHRS, CDR2 YFSETQ. The CDR3 length is 12 residues. Trimming cost V 5 bases and J 2 bases, with 4 bases left between them. The chain's CDR3 is CASSLNTGELFF. The CDR3 DNA reads as TGCGCCAGCAGTCTAAACACCGGGGAGCTGTTTTTT. Full variable domain (rest looked up from reference TRBV5-1 and TRBJ2-2): KAGVTQTPRYLIKTRGQQVTLSCSPISGHRSVSWYQQTPGQGLQFLFEYFSETQRNKGNFPGRFSGRQFSNSRSEMNVSTLELGDSALYLCASSLNTGELFFGEGSRLTVL.

This clone was seen once. The V and J genes are TRBV25-1 and TRBJ1-5; D is perhaps TRBD1 (5 bases). The CDR3 covers 13 residues. Germline V lookup: CDR1 MGHDK, CDR2 SYGVNS. V lost 11 bases and J lost 3, with 14 bases in between. DNA for the CDR3: TGTGCCCGACGGGGGGGAGACAATCAGCCCCAGCATTTT. The encoded protein is CARRGGDNQPQHF.

This clone turned up a few times. V and J are TRBV6-1 and TRBJ1-1, with 7 positions matching TRBD1. J was trimmed by 4 bases and V by 6 bases; bases with no gene match: 8. The CDR3 length is 14 residues. CDR1 is MNHNS, CDR2 SASEGT, per germline. Here the CDR3 reads CASRLTGRGTEAFF. The CDR3 coding sequence is TGTGCCAGCAGATTGACAGGGCGGGGCACTGAAGCTTTCTTT.

The chain uses TRBV7-2 and TRBJ2-1, with D unclear. The germline CDR1 and CDR2 sequences are SGHTA and FQGNSA. With 3 bases removed from V and 10 bases from J, the gap between germline ends came to 7 bases. The CDR3 runs to 11 residues. CDR3 loop: CASSFVHEQFF. The CDR3 DNA follows: TGTGCCAGCAGCTTTGTTCACGAGCAGTTCTTC.

Here the CDR3 reads CASSLTGANTGELFF. The CDR3, as DNA: TGTGCCAGCAGCCTGACAGGGGCGAACACCGGGGAGCTGTTTTTT. The chain couples TRBV9 to TRBJ2-2, with TRBD1 matching 8 bases. Trimming cost V 4 bases and J 0 bases; bases outside gene matches: 2. The length of the CDR3 is 15 residues. Germline loops: CDR1 SGDLS, CDR2 YYNGEE.

The CDR3 DNA follows: TGTGCCAGCAGCTTCCCCCGGGGGCAAGCCTCCTACGAGCAGTACTTC. It translates to CASSFPRGQASYEQYF. The chain uses TRBV5-5 and TRBJ2-7; D is possibly TRBD1 or TRBD2 (6 bases each). Looked up from germline, CDR1 is SGHKS and CDR2 is YYEKEE (reference sequence). The CDR3 spans 16 residues. V was shortened by 2 bases and J by 0 bases, with 15 bases between the two germline ends. Drawing the rest from reference TRBV5-5 and TRBJ2-7, the complete variable domain is DAGVTQSPTHLIKTRGQQVTLRCSPISGHKSVSWYQQVLGQGPQFIFQYYEKEERGRGNFPDRFSARQFPNYSSELNVNALLLGDSALYLCASSFPRGQASYEQYFGPGTRLTVT.

V and J are TRBV28 and TRBJ1-2; D is perhaps TRBD1 (6 bases). The CDR3 length is 13 residues. Trimming removed 6 bases from V and 3 bases from J, with 11 bases in between. Germline CDR1 MDHEN, CDR2 SYDVKM. The CDR3 reads CASRRGGDYGYTF. The CDR3 DNA reads as TGTGCCAGCAGGCGAGGGGGTGACTATGGCTACACCTTC.

This rearrangement joins TRBV19 to TRBJ1-1; D call uncertain. V lost 3 bases and J 1 base, leaving 15 bases between the germline ends. This CDR3 has 16 amino acids. In germline, CDR1 is LNHDA, CDR2 SQIVND (reference sequence). CDR3 bases: TGTGCCAGTAGTATGAGAGGAAGGTCCGGGAACACTGAAGCTTTCTTT. Translated: CASSMRGRSGNTEAFF.

This clone was detected a few times. This chain joins TRBV5-1 and TRBJ2-1; D may be TRBD2 (6 bases). The CDR3 loop spans 14 amino acids. Per germline, CDR1 SGHRS and CDR2 YFSETQ. With 1 base removed from V and 5 bases from J, the gap between germline ends came to 10 bases. In DNA, the CDR3 is TGCGCCAGCAGCTTGAGGGCTAGCGACAATGAGCAGTTCTTC. Protein sequence: CASSLRASDNEQFF. Full variable domain (outside the CDR3, taken from reference TRBV5-1 and TRBJ2-1): KAGVTQTPRYLIKTRGQQVTLSCSPISGHRSVSWYQQTPGQGLQFLFEYFSETQRNKGNFPGRFSGRQFSNSRSEMNVSTLELGDSALYLCASSLRASDNEQFFGPGTRLTVL.